This T cell receptor (beta chain) is drawn from a study of blood T cells in healthy people across ages (dated by TCRdb to between 2014 and 2016). Broadly, across the study: Template switching captured roughly one uniquely barcoded TCR beta cDNA molecule per two T cells in model experiments. Age-related changes in TCR beta repertoire diversity were measured in the study by deep sequencing normalized with unique cDNA molecular identifiers. Donors were grouped into four age groups: young (average approximately 15 years), middle-aged (39), aged (roughly 67) and long-lived (approximately 81). Donors of different ages were randomly distributed across sequencing lanes to avoid experimental bias. The study analyzed two additional independent replicas of 1 million unique cDNA reads from the same blood draw for two donors, one aged 18 to 30 and one aged 80 or older. On the study overall, not on this receptor specifically: The percentage of naive T cells measured by flow cytometry correlated strongly with observed TCR beta diversity. As age increased, observed TCR beta diversity per million T cells dropped in a roughly linear way, and a significant reduction was already evident by age 40. The CMV infection status of donors was not known, potentially confounding age-related changes in expanded clonotypes. The long-lived group showed more naive CD4+ T cells, fewer expanded clones and increased TCR diversity than the aged group, suggesting age selection. Conclusive comparison of naive and antigen-experienced compartments was prevented by the profiling of bulk unsorted PBMCs. Estimates of total diversity based on one million sequenced T cells were considered lower bounds and underestimates.

Libraries were built with 5' RACE. Sequenced using an Illumina HiSeq 2500. A second PCR of about 6 to 11 cycles was run with a J-beta primer mix and a sample-barcoded 5' primer. A unique molecular identifier was introduced onto each TCR beta cDNA molecule by a template-switch 5' adaptor carrying 12 random nucleotides. Each sample yielded at least 2.5 million CDR3-containing paired-end reads. First-strand cDNA was synthesized from all RNA with the Mint cDNA synthesis kit, primed by a TRBC-specific oligonucleotide. All cDNA was treated with uracil-DNA glycosylase and then went through a first 18-cycle PCR with the universal primers M1SS and BC2_uni_R. The authors' analysis ran thus. For normalization, 1 million high-quality reads were randomly selected from each sample, with every read carrying a distinct molecular identifier. Instead of being binned into consensus sequences, reads that shared molecular identifiers were thrown out. CDR3 identification, clonotype clustering and error correction used MiTCR with a Q25 quality threshold and the strictest error-elimination algorithm. A nonparametric unseen species model with Euler transformation was used to estimate lower-bound total TCR beta diversity. TCRdb itself trimmed the public reads at Q25 with fastp, ran MiXCR and retained productive beta chains. Every entry covers one CDR3 protein and lists the most common genes and DNA from its rows. What appears here as the V and J calls and clone size reflects TCRdb's work, not the paper's. This sample gives about 770,000 distinct CDR3 sequences in total; approximately 44% of them show up just once. About a fifth of the sample is in the top ten clones.

From the cysteine up to the phenylalanine, the CDR3 has a length of 14 residues. Of all the DNA, just the CDR3 is kept, 42 bases in frame from base 1. V is reduced by 0 bases and J by 6 bases, leaving a spacing of 14 bases between them. For CDR1 and CDR2, the germline V gene (reference sequence) lists DFQATT and SNEGSKA. This clonotype turned up a few times. The antigen this receptor binds is unknown. No much larger clone exists at a distance of one base, and base qualities are not known. The roughly 39 donors, aged about 6 to 100 years, were systemically healthy Caucasian individuals from Russia. About 10 milliliters of peripheral blood were collected from each donor into EDTA-treated Vacutainer tubes. Ficoll-Paque density-gradient centrifugation was used to isolate PBMCs, with at least 7 million obtained per sample. Trizol reagent was used to extract total RNA from the PBMCs, yielding at least 6 micrograms per sample. For every donor, an aliquot of PBMCs went through flow cytometry to measure the percentages of naive CD45RAhigh/CD27high T cells.

In this chain, TRBV20-1 is recombined with TRBJ2-5; the D gene is unclear. The receptor comes from a man between 60 and 70 years old in good health. The sequenced material came from blood. Read as DNA, the sequence is TGCAGTGCTAGAGAGGGTGGGGTACTCAAGACCCAGTACTTC. Its amino acids are CSAREGGVLKTQYF.